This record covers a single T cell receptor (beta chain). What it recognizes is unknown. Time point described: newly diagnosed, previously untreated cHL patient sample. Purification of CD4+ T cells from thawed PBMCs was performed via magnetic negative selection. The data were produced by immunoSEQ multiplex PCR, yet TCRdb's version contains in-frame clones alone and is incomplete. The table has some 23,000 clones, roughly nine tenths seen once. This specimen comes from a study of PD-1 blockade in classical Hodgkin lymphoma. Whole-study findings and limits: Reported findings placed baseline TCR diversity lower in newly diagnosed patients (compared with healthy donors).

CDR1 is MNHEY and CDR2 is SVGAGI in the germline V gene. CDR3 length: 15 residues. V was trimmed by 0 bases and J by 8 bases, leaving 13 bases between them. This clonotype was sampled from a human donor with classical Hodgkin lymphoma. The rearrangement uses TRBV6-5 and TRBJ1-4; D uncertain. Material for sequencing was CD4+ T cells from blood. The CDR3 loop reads CASSYSSQHWEKLFF. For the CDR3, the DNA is TGTGCCAGCAGTTACTCGAGTCAACATTGGGAAAAACTGTTTTTT.